This T cell receptor beta chain was documented in a study of T cells in Graves' hyperthyroidism and ophthalmopathy. General study results and limits: Blood samples included most of the expanded thyroid clonotypes exceeding 0.001.

RNA transcripts provided the source from which TCR beta CDR3 regions were amplified. The HTBI set primed first-round TCR CDR3 RT-PCR. TCRdb fed the multiplex PCR reads into MiXCR, producing one record per CDR3 protein. The table lists 550,000 to 650,000 distinct CDR3 sequences, roughly 15% of them singletons. This clonotype was recorded at least ten times. Its matching antigen is unknown. The definition of stable Graves' hyperthyroidism was no ophthalmopathy progression within 18 months. Newly diagnosed hyperthyroidism patients aged 18 to 65 years had disease lasting under 2 months. Around 9.9 ml of fresh peripheral blood supplied the PBMCs. V gave up 1 base and J gave up 0 bases; unmatched junction bases: 7. The CDR3 runs 16 residues. Germline loops: CDR1 DFQATT, CDR2 SNEGSKA (reference sequence).

The sequencing input was blood. The chain uses TRBV20-1 and TRBJ2-3, with 7 bases lining up with TRBD2. The clonotype was recovered from a woman aged 40 to 50 with Graves' hyperthyroidism. CDR3 coding DNA: TGCAGTGCTAGAGGGGGGGGGGACTGGAGCACAGATACGCAGTATTTT. Translation: CSARGGGDWSTDTQYF.